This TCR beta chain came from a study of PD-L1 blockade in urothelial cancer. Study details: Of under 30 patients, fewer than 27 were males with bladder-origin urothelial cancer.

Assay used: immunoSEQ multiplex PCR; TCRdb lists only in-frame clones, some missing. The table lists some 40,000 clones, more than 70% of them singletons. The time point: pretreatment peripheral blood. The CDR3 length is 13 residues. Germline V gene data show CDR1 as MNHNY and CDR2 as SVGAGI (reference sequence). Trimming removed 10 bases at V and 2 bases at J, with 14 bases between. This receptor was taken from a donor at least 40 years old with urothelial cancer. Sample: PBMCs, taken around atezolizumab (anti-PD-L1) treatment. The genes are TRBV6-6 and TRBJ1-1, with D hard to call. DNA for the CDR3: TGTGCCACCCGCTTTGCAGGCAACACTGAAGCTTTCTTT. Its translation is CATRFAGNTEAFF.